A single T cell receptor (beta chain) is shown here with its context. In its sample, this clone was seen once. Its antigen is unknown. Per-base quality was not reported, and no clone a single base away is much larger than it. The data were obtained in a study of OX40 agonist ivuxolimab in advanced cancers. Study-wide context: Ivuxolimab was a fully human IgG2 agonistic monoclonal antibody targeting the costimulatory receptor OX40 (CD134). Intravenous ivuxolimab was administered to patients every 2 weeks at six dose levels: 0.01, 0.1, 0.3, 1.5, 3 and 10 mg/kg. Of the 50 or so patients in dose escalation, 19 had hepatocellular carcinoma, some 15 had melanoma, 9 had renal cell carcinoma and 9 had head and neck cancer. A male proportion of around 80% and a mean age of approximately 58 years, ranging from 23 to 79, were recorded for the dose-escalation cohort. Prior anti-PD-1, anti-PD-L1 or anti-CTLA-4 therapy was permitted, and 30% to 45% of dose-escalation patients had received checkpoint inhibitors. Partial responses occurred in three dose-escalation patients, of whom one had hepatocellular carcinoma and two had cutaneous melanoma. The point of sequencing TCRbeta in the periphery was to test whether ivuxolimab changed TCR sequence diversity and drove clonal T-cell expansion. The paper reports the monotherapy dose-escalation portion (N of about 54 patients) of the phase I ivuxolimab trial. What the study reported, not specific to this receptor: After ivuxolimab, CD8+ T cells had more expanded clones than CD4+ T cells on average. In partial responders in the 0.1-3.0 mg/kg groups, normalized peripheral clonal expansion was found to be among the lowest, especially among CD8+ T cells. Low levels of normalized T-cell clonal expansion were also seen in some patients who did not respond. Antigen specificity was not determined for the clonally expanded peripheral T cells. At doses of 0.1 to 3.0 mg/kg, clonal expansion of both CD4+ and CD8+ blood T cells was observed from baseline to week 6.

The germline V gene (reference sequence) sets CDR1 to MNHEY and CDR2 to SMNVEV. V sheds 5 bases and J sheds 5 bases, leaving 15 bases between their ends. The CDR3 runs 14 residues from the cysteine to the phenylalanine. The kept DNA is CDR3 alone, 42 bases in frame from the first base. For sequencing of the TCRbeta CDR3 region, genomic DNA was extracted from the sorted cells. TCRbeta CDR3 regions were sequenced using the immunoSEQ Assay. The clones in this table, taken by TCRdb from immuneACCESS, are in-frame only. Not every clone is retained; where verified, under half of the shortfall comes from an unresolved V gene, and the cause of the rest is unknown. The sample table records around 61,000 clones; approximately 88% of these occur just once. The ten most abundant clones make up 2% to 3% of the sample. The trial excluded patients who had a history of autoimmune disease or who were on systemic immunosuppression. In every dose cohort, peripheral blood was drawn for TCR sequencing at baseline, cycle 4 day 1, and cycle 7 day 1. Samples were obtained from an open-label, multicenter, first-in-human phase I dose-escalation trial of ivuxolimab. Adults with locally advanced or metastatic melanoma, renal cell, hepatocellular, or head and neck squamous cell carcinoma were enrolled in the trial. Before TCR sequencing, CD4+ and CD8+ T cells were separately sorted from peripheral blood.

This TCR was sampled from an adult with an advanced solid tumor such as melanoma, head and neck, liver or kidney cancer. Here the sequenced sample was CD4+ or CD8+ T cells sorted from blood, taken in a trial of the OX40 agonist ivuxolimab. The V and J segments used are TRBV27 and TRBJ1-2; matching of 5 bases hints at TRBD1 as the D gene. For the CDR3, the sequence is CASSPTELLYGYTF. The nucleotide sequence is TGTGCCAGCAGTCCGACAGAACTTCTTTATGGCTACACCTTC.